The 5 T cell receptor beta chains below were found in one sample sequenced in a study of cytomegalovirus exposure and HLA in healthy donors. Vbeta (60) and Jbeta (13) primers were used in the PCR. TCRdb's copy holds only in-frame clones and misses some; the assay was immunoSEQ multiplex PCR. The sample carries some 200,000 clones, 79% recorded once. What was sequenced was PBMCs. These receptors originate from a girl aged 5-17 years in good health and CMV-seropositive.

The chain joins TRBV5-6 to TRBJ2-1; a weak D match, TRBD2 (5 bases). Germline lookup yields CDR1 SGHDT and CDR2 YYEEEE. With 0 bases removed from V and 5 bases from J, the gap between germline ends came to 12 bases. The CDR3 is made up of 15 amino acids. CDR3 loop: CASSLGPSFNNEQFF. CDR3 sequence (DNA): TGTGCCAGCAGCTTGGGGCCTAGCTTCAACAATGAGCAGTTCTTC.

This chain's CDR3 is CASSPQGNSGNTIYF. CDR3 coding DNA: TGTGCCAGCAGCCCCCAGGGGAACTCTGGAAACACCATATATTTT. This rearrangement joins TRBV9 to TRBJ1-3; tentative D call: TRBD1 (6 bases). The ends were cut back, 4 bases at V and 0 bases at J, with 11 bases in the middle. This CDR3 comprises 15 residues. Germline CDR1 SGDLS, CDR2 YYNGEE.

V usage is TRBV4-1 and J usage is TRBJ1-5; D is perhaps TRBD1 (5 bases). Trimming removed 8 bases from V and 5 bases from J, with 19 bases in between. The germline gives CDR1 MGHRA, CDR2 YSYEKL. This CDR3 has 15 amino acids. This chain's CDR3 is CASGGSPGPDQPQHF. CDR3 nucleotides: TGCGCCAGCGGGGGGTCTCCCGGCCCGGATCAGCCCCAGCATTTT.

The V call is TRBV10-3, the J call TRBJ1-5, with 8 bases identical to TRBD1. The CDR3 has 16 residues. The junction had 4 bases not matched to a gene; V was cut back by 2 bases and J by 1 base. CDR1 is ENHRY and CDR2 is SYGVKD in the germline V gene. In DNA, the CDR3 is TGTGCCATCAGTGAGGATAGGACAGGGAGCAATCAGCCCCAGCATTTT. Translated, it gives CAISEDRTGSNQPQHF.

This chain connects TRBV6-1 to TRBJ2-3, with D possibly being TRBD1 (5 bases). The V end was cut by 6 bases, the J end by 8 bases, with 18 bases between. The CDR3 length is 14 residues. Germline V gene lookup returns CDR1 MNHNS and CDR2 SASEGT. CDR3 region: CASRIPDSGFTQYF. The CDR3 nucleotides read TGTGCCAGCAGAATACCCGACTCAGGGTTTACGCAGTATTTT.